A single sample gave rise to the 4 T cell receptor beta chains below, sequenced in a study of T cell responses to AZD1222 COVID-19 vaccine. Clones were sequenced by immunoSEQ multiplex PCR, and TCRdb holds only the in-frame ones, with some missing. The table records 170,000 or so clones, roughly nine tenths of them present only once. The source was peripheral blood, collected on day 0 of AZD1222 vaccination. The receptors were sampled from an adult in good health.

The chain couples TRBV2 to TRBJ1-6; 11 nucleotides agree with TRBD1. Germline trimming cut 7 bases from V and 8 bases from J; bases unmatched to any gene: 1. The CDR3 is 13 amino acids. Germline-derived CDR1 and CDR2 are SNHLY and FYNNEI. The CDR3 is CASMGQGDSPLHF. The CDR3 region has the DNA TGTGCCAGCATGGGACAGGGGGATTCACCCCTCCACTTT.

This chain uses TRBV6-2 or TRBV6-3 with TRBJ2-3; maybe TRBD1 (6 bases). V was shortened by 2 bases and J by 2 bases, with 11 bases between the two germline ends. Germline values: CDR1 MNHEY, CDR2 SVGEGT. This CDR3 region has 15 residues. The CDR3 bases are TGTGCCAGCAGTTACAGGGACACACACACAGATACGCAGTATTTT. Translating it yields CASSYRDTHTDTQYF.

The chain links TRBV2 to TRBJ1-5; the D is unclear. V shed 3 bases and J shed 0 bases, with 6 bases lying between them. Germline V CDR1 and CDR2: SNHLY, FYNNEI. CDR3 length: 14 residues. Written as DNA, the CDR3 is TGTGCCAGCAGTGAGACGGATAGCAATCAGCCCCAGCATTTT. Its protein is CASSETDSNQPQHF.

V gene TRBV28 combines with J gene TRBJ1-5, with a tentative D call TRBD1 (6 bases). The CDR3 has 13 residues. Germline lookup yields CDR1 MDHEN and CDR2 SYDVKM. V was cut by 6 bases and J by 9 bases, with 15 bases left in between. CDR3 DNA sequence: TGTGCCAGCAGACTGAGGGGGGGACCGCCCCAGCATTTT. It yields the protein CASRLRGGPPQHF. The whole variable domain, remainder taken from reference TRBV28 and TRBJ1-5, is DVKVTQSSRYLVKRTGEKVFLECVQDMDHENMFWYRQDPGLGLRLIYFSYDVKMKEKGDIPEGYSVSREKKERFSLILESASTNQTSMYLCASRLRGGPPQHFGDGTRLSIL.